This T cell receptor beta chain was captured by sequencing in a study of response to subunit inactivated influenza vaccine. The V segment lost 4 bases and the J segment 3 bases; nucleotides outside the gene matches: 8. In germline, CDR1 is DFQATT, CDR2 SNEGSKA (reference sequence). The CDR3 length is 15 residues. Overall study results and limits: Researchers suggested that each seasonal influenza vaccination recruits few new T cells.

This clonotype has just a few counts. The antigen is unknown. MiXCR, applied by TCRdb to the RT-PCR reads, yields one record per CDR3 protein. This sample yields more than 700,000 distinct CDR3 sequences, of which about 20% are seen a single time; roughly 10% belongs to the top ten. This chain joins TRBV20-1 and TRBJ1-5, with 8 bases fitting TRBD1. The clonotype was recovered from a man between 45 and 60 years old who received an inactivated influenza vaccine. Sequenced here: PBMCs from blood, sampled 5 days after vaccination. CDR3 in DNA: TGCAGTGCTACAACAACAGGGGGTAACAATCAGCCCCAGCATTTT. It yields the protein CSATTTGGNNQPQHF.